This is a list of T cell receptor beta chains from one sample in a study of response to subunit inactivated influenza vaccine. In TCRdb, the RT-PCR reads were re-called with MiXCR into one record per CDR3 protein. The table includes about 480,000 distinct CDR3 sequences, 11% detected once. Sequenced here: PBMCs from blood, sampled 45 days after vaccination. These receptors were obtained from a man in his forties or fifties who received an inactivated influenza vaccine. Each CDR3 is given with its conserved first and last residue. The D gene is left open where the match is weak. Size is stated for part of the rows, as once, few or many counts, or as a class when the clone is expanded.

j_gene: TRBJ2-5
d_gene: -
v_gene: TRBV20-1
abundance: many
CDR3nt: TGCAGTGCTAGAGACTTGGGACCAAAAACCTTAGAGACCCAGTACTTC
CDR3aa: CSARDLGPKTLETQYF

j_gene: TRBJ2-3
d_gene: -
v_gene: TRBV6-5
abundance: few
CDR3nt: TGTGCCAGCAGTTACGAAAGGATGGGGGCCGACACAGATACGCAGTATTTT
CDR3aa: CASSYERMGADTDTQYF

j_gene: TRBJ2-7
d_gene: -
v_gene: TRBV28
abundance: few
CDR3nt: TGTGCCAGCAGCAACCCGGTCACCGGCCGGCAGTACTTC
CDR3aa: CASSNPVTGRQYF

j_gene: TRBJ2-1
d_gene: TRBD1
v_gene: TRBV10-3
abundance: many
CDR3nt: TGTGCCATCAGGAATCTACAGGGGGGCGAGCAGTTCTTC
CDR3aa: CAIRNLQGGEQFF

j_gene: TRBJ2-3
d_gene: TRBD2
v_gene: TRBV12-3/TRBV12-4
abundance: many
CDR3nt: TGTGCCAGCACCTCGACTAGCGGGGTTTCAGATACGCAGTATTTT
CDR3aa: CASTSTSGVSDTQYF

j_gene: TRBJ1-1
d_gene: TRBD1
v_gene: TRBV29-1
abundance: few
CDR3nt: TGCAGCGTTGCAGGGACAGCCATGAACACTGAAGCTTTCTTT
CDR3aa: CSVAGTAMNTEAFF

j_gene: TRBJ1-5
d_gene: -
v_gene: TRBV27
abundance: -
CDR3nt: TGTGCCAGCAGTTATTTAGGGGGGGAAGATCAGCCCCAGCATTTT
CDR3aa: CASSYLGGEDQPQHF

j_gene: TRBJ1-2
d_gene: -
v_gene: TRBV20-1
abundance: few
CDR3nt: TGCAGTGCTAGTTCGAAGGCTAACTATGGCTACACCTTC
CDR3aa: CSASSKANYGYTF

j_gene: TRBJ2-1
d_gene: TRBD2
v_gene: TRBV15
abundance: many
CDR3nt: TGTGCCACCAGCAAACTAGCGGGAGGAGGCAATGAGCAGTTCTTC
CDR3aa: CATSKLAGGGNEQFF

j_gene: TRBJ1-5
d_gene: -
v_gene: TRBV27
abundance: -
CDR3nt: TGTGCCAGCAGTTTGATCGGCGGGGGTGATAGCAATCAGCCCCAGCATTTT
CDR3aa: CASSLIGGGDSNQPQHF

j_gene: TRBJ2-2
d_gene: -
v_gene: TRBV12-3/TRBV12-4
abundance: -
CDR3nt: TGTGCCAGCAGTCGGGACGGTGGGGCCGGGGAGCTGTTTTTT
CDR3aa: CASSRDGGAGELFF

j_gene: TRBJ2-3
d_gene: TRBD2
v_gene: TRBV30
abundance: -
CDR3nt: TGTGCCTGGAGGAACCCAGCGGGGAATACGCAGTATTTT
CDR3aa: CAWRNPAGNTQYF

j_gene: TRBJ1-6
d_gene: -
v_gene: TRBV20-1
abundance: -
CDR3nt: TGCAGTGCTAATAGGGGCGCTAATTCACCCCTCCACTTT
CDR3aa: CSANRGANSPLHF

j_gene: TRBJ1-1
d_gene: TRBD1
v_gene: TRBV29-1
abundance: many
CDR3nt: TGCAGCGTTGAAGCCAGGGGGCGAACTGAAGCTTTCTTT
CDR3aa: CSVEARGRTEAFF

j_gene: TRBJ1-1
d_gene: -
v_gene: TRBV18
abundance: many
CDR3nt: TGTGCCAGCTTTCCGAGTACCGGGACGCTCACTGAAGCTTTCTTT
CDR3aa: CASFPSTGTLTEAFF

j_gene: TRBJ2-3
d_gene: TRBD1
v_gene: TRBV2
abundance: few
CDR3nt: TGTGCCAGCAGACGACAGGGCGCGTTCAGCACAGATACGCAGTATTTT
CDR3aa: CASRRQGAFSTDTQYF

j_gene: TRBJ2-3
d_gene: -
v_gene: TRBV4-3
abundance: -
CDR3nt: TGCGCCAGCAGCCAAGACGTTATGAAGAATACGCAGTATTTT
CDR3aa: CASSQDVMKNTQYF

j_gene: TRBJ1-2
d_gene: -
v_gene: TRBV11-2
abundance: many
CDR3nt: TGTGCCAGCAGCTCAGACGGGAATCGCGGCTACACCTTC
CDR3aa: CASSSDGNRGYTF

j_gene: TRBJ2-3
d_gene: -
v_gene: TRBV4-1
abundance: -
CDR3nt: TGCGCCAGCAGCCAAGATGCGGGGGCCCGCACAGATACGCAGTATTTT
CDR3aa: CASSQDAGARTDTQYF

j_gene: TRBJ2-3
d_gene: -
v_gene: TRBV7-2
abundance: many
CDR3nt: TGTGCCAGCAGCCCCCACGGACTAATCACAGATACGCAGTATTTT
CDR3aa: CASSPHGLITDTQYF

j_gene: TRBJ2-3
d_gene: TRBD2
v_gene: TRBV6-1
abundance: few
CDR3nt: TGTGCCAGCAGCCTGGGTAGCGGGGTGATTAGCACAGATACGCAGTATTTT
CDR3aa: CASSLGSGVISTDTQYF

j_gene: TRBJ2-7
d_gene: -
v_gene: TRBV5-1
abundance: few
CDR3nt: TGCGCCAGCAGCTTGGGAGTGCCGGGTCTCGAGCAGTACTTC
CDR3aa: CASSLGVPGLEQYF

j_gene: TRBJ1-2
d_gene: -
v_gene: TRBV5-1
abundance: -
CDR3nt: TGCGCCAGCAGCTGGACAAACGGACAGAGCTTGAACTATGGCTACACCTTC
CDR3aa: CASSWTNGQSLNYGYTF

j_gene: TRBJ2-5
d_gene: TRBD1
v_gene: TRBV5-1
abundance: -
CDR3nt: TGCGCCAGCAGCTTACAGCCGGGACAGGGAGAAGAGACCCAGTACTTC
CDR3aa: CASSLQPGQGEETQYF

j_gene: TRBJ2-5
d_gene: TRBD2
v_gene: TRBV7-2
abundance: -
CDR3nt: TGTGCCAGCAGCCAGACTAGCGGGGGGGCGGAGACCCAGTACTTC
CDR3aa: CASSQTSGGAETQYF

j_gene: TRBJ1-2
d_gene: TRBD1
v_gene: TRBV20-1
abundance: many
CDR3nt: TGCAGTGCTAGATTGCCGGGACAGAAGAACTATGGCTACACCTTC
CDR3aa: CSARLPGQKNYGYTF

j_gene: TRBJ2-4
d_gene: -
v_gene: TRBV28
abundance: -
CDR3nt: TGTGCCAGCAGTCAAACTAGGGTTCAGTACTTC
CDR3aa: CASSQTRVQYF

j_gene: TRBJ2-1
d_gene: -
v_gene: TRBV29-1
abundance: few
CDR3nt: TGCAGCGTGAGTCTCTCGAGCAATGAGCAGTTCTTC
CDR3aa: CSVSLSSNEQFF

j_gene: TRBJ2-5
d_gene: TRBD2
v_gene: TRBV20-1
abundance: -
CDR3nt: TGCAGTGCCGACCGCCTAGCGGGGGGTCAGGAGACCCAGTACTTC
CDR3aa: CSADRLAGGQETQYF

j_gene: TRBJ2-1
d_gene: TRBD2
v_gene: TRBV10-3
abundance: -
CDR3nt: TGTGCCATCAGTGTTTCCAGCGGGGCGTACCACAATGAGCAGTTCTTC
CDR3aa: CAISVSSGAYHNEQFF

j_gene: TRBJ1-2
d_gene: -
v_gene: TRBV6-1
abundance: many
CDR3nt: TGTGCCAGCAGGGGACGGGGGACAAACTATGGCTACACCTTC
CDR3aa: CASRGRGTNYGYTF

j_gene: TRBJ2-7
d_gene: TRBD2
v_gene: TRBV5-1
abundance: many
CDR3nt: TGCGCCAGCAGCTTGGGGTCTGTGACTAGCGGGGGAAACTACGAGCAGTACTTC
CDR3aa: CASSLGSVTSGGNYEQYF

j_gene: TRBJ2-5
d_gene: TRBD1
v_gene: TRBV20-1
abundance: many
CDR3nt: TGCAGTGCTAGAGCCGGGACAGGAGAAGAGACCCAGTACTTC
CDR3aa: CSARAGTGEETQYF

j_gene: TRBJ2-7
d_gene: -
v_gene: TRBV12-3/TRBV12-4
abundance: many
CDR3nt: TGTGCCAGCAGTCTCAATCAGGGGGGCCGTTACGAGCAGTACTTC
CDR3aa: CASSLNQGGRYEQYF

j_gene: TRBJ1-6
d_gene: -
v_gene: TRBV5-6
abundance: -
CDR3nt: TGTGCCAGCAGCTTATACAGCTCGCGGGATTCACCCCTCCACTTT
CDR3aa: CASSLYSSRDSPLHF

j_gene: TRBJ2-1
d_gene: -
v_gene: TRBV29-1
abundance: few
CDR3nt: TGCAGCGTTGTCCCCGTGGAGGGTCGGCGGAACAATGAGCAGTTCTTC
CDR3aa: CSVVPVEGRRNNEQFF

j_gene: TRBJ2-2
d_gene: -
v_gene: TRBV9
abundance: few
CDR3nt: TGTGCCAGCAGCCCGCGACAGAACACCGGGGAGCTGTTTTTT
CDR3aa: CASSPRQNTGELFF

j_gene: TRBJ2-5
d_gene: TRBD2
v_gene: TRBV6-7
abundance: -
CDR3nt: TGTGCCAGCAGTCAAGTGACTAGCGGGATCGAGGAGACCCAGTACTTC
CDR3aa: CASSQVTSGIEETQYF

j_gene: TRBJ2-5
d_gene: -
v_gene: TRBV3-1
abundance: -
CDR3nt: TGTGCCAGCAGCCAAATAAGGGGCCAAGAGACCCAGTACTTC
CDR3aa: CASSQIRGQETQYF

j_gene: TRBJ2-1
d_gene: -
v_gene: TRBV7-2
abundance: -
CDR3nt: TGTGCCAGCAGCTTAGATTCCCAAGAGACCCAGTTCTTC
CDR3aa: CASSLDSQETQFF

j_gene: TRBJ2-1
d_gene: TRBD1
v_gene: TRBV7-9
abundance: many
CDR3nt: TGTGCCAGCAGCTCCCGGACAGGGCAGAATGAGCAGTTCTTC
CDR3aa: CASSSRTGQNEQFF

j_gene: TRBJ2-1
d_gene: TRBD2
v_gene: TRBV12-3/TRBV12-4
abundance: many
CDR3nt: TGTGCCAGCAGTCCCTTAGCGGGGGTGTACAATGAGCAGTTCTTC
CDR3aa: CASSPLAGVYNEQFF

j_gene: TRBJ2-1
d_gene: TRBD2
v_gene: TRBV6-2/TRBV6-3
abundance: few
CDR3nt: TGTGCCAGCACCCCGGGACTAGCGGGAGGTAATCCCTACAATGAGCAGTTCTTC
CDR3aa: CASTPGLAGGNPYNEQFF

j_gene: TRBJ1-6
d_gene: -
v_gene: TRBV6-5
abundance: few
CDR3nt: TGTGCCAGCAGTTCTTTATTTGGGGGGTACACAGGTTCACCCCTCCACTTT
CDR3aa: CASSSLFGGYTGSPLHF

j_gene: TRBJ1-2
d_gene: TRBD1
v_gene: TRBV2
abundance: few
CDR3nt: TGTGCCAGCAAGAGGGTGACAGGGGGGTCGGCTAACTATGGCTACACCTTC
CDR3aa: CASKRVTGGSANYGYTF

j_gene: TRBJ2-5
d_gene: TRBD1
v_gene: TRBV24-1
abundance: few
CDR3nt: TGTGCCACAAGACAGGGGGCTTGGGAGACCCAGTACTTC
CDR3aa: CATRQGAWETQYF

j_gene: TRBJ2-5
d_gene: TRBD1
v_gene: TRBV6-2/TRBV6-3
abundance: -
CDR3nt: TGTGCCAGCAGTTACTCCGGGACAGGGCAAGAGACCCAGTACTTC
CDR3aa: CASSYSGTGQETQYF

j_gene: TRBJ1-1
d_gene: -
v_gene: TRBV18
abundance: few
CDR3nt: TGTGCCAGCTCACCAGAGTTCAACACTGAAGCTTTCTTT
CDR3aa: CASSPEFNTEAFF

j_gene: TRBJ2-7
d_gene: TRBD2
v_gene: TRBV6-2/TRBV6-3
abundance: -
CDR3nt: TGTGCCACCAACCGGGGGGAAACTATTATGAAGCAGTACTTC
CDR3aa: CATNRGETIMKQYF

j_gene: TRBJ2-1
d_gene: TRBD2
v_gene: TRBV20-1
abundance: few
CDR3nt: TGCAGTGCTAGAGGGTTTAGGACTAGCGGGGGAGGGACCTACAATGAGCAGTTCTTC
CDR3aa: CSARGFRTSGGGTYNEQFF

j_gene: TRBJ2-2
d_gene: TRBD1
v_gene: TRBV6-1
abundance: many
CDR3nt: TGTGCCAGCTCGCCGGGACAGGGGGCCCCGAGGAGCACCGGGGAGCTGTTTTTT
CDR3aa: CASSPGQGAPRSTGELFF

j_gene: TRBJ2-7
d_gene: TRBD1
v_gene: TRBV4-3
abundance: few
CDR3nt: TGCGCCAGCAGCCAAGATCGGCACAGGGGTTACGAGCAGTACTTC
CDR3aa: CASSQDRHRGYEQYF

j_gene: TRBJ2-4
d_gene: -
v_gene: TRBV9
abundance: -
CDR3nt: TGTGCCATCGGAGGCTGGGACAAACTAGCCAAAAACATTCAGTACTTC
CDR3aa: CAIGGWDKLAKNIQYF